The present T cell receptor beta chain was sequenced within a study of T cell clonotyping in hematopoietic cell transplantation. Study-level findings and limits: Few recipient clonotypes overlapped donors; over 95% were de novo at given depth.

The CDR3 loop spans 15 amino acids. V lost 10 bases to trimming and J lost 5 bases; unmatched junction nucleotides: 15. CDR1 and CDR2 from the germline V gene are MNHNS and SASEGT. Sequencing used immunoSEQ multiplex PCR; TCRdb keeps in-frame clones, though not all of them. The data show more than 8,000 clones, 85% to 90% seen once. A note on this clone: Its antigen is unknown.

The V and J genes are TRBV6-1 and TRBJ2-5; 8 bases are shared with TRBD2. Sample: peripheral blood mononuclear cells, taken at the time of graft-versus-host disease after allogeneic stem cell transplant. This receptor was obtained from a male patient between 60 and 69 years old who had an allogeneic stem cell transplant from a related donor, so the T cells may come from the graft donor. Some clones in this sample may be carry-over from other donors' samples. This CDR3 reads CANRGYGGAFETQYF. The CDR3 coding sequence is TGTGCCAACCGAGGTTACGGGGGGGCCTTCGAGACCCAGTACTTC.